A single sample gave rise to the 5 T cell receptor beta chains below, sequenced in a study of cytomegalovirus exposure and HLA in healthy donors. In the PCR, 60 Vbeta and 13 Jbeta primers were used. Some clones are missing from TCRdb's copy, which holds only in-frame ones; the method was immunoSEQ multiplex PCR. Altogether 72,000 or so clones are present, around 69% being singletons, with the ten largest covering roughly an eighth. Sequenced: PBMCs. These receptors came from a human donor in good health.

This chain connects TRBV28 to TRBJ2-7; the D gene is possibly TRBD2 (5 bases). V lost 6 bases and J 6 bases, leaving 12 bases between the germline ends. This CDR3 region has 12 residues. The V gene's germline CDR1 is MDHEN and CDR2 SYDVKM. In DNA form, the CDR3 reads TGTGCCAGCAGCGGGAATACTGGCGAGCAGTACTTC. This codes for CASSGNTGEQYF.

The chain carries TRBV30 and TRBJ1-2; 12 bases agree with TRBD1. The CDR3 runs to 14 residues. The trim removed 7 bases at V and 4 bases at J, leaving 7 bases unmatched. Germline V gene sequence: CDR1 GTSNPN, CDR2 SVGIG (reference sequence). The CDR3 sequence is CAFRGQGAGYGYTF. CDR3 DNA: TGTGCCTTCAGGGGACAGGGGGCTGGCTATGGCTACACCTTC.

V and J are TRBV10-1 and TRBJ2-1, with TRBD1 matching 7 bases. V shed 3 bases and J 7 bases; nucleotides not matched to a gene: 12. There are 16 residues in the CDR3. Germline V gives CDR1 WNHNN, CDR2 SYGVQD (reference sequence). The CDR3 DNA sequence: TGCGCCAGCAGTGATAGCCTGGACAGGCGAAATAATGAGCAGTTCTTC. It specifies CASSDSLDRRNNEQFF.

J is TRBJ2-7 and V is TRBV5-1; D is ambiguous. This CDR3 is 15 amino acids long. The V and J ends lost 4 bases and 3 bases respectively, with 17 bases between them. The V gene's germline CDR1 is SGHRS and CDR2 YFSETQ. CDR3 loop: CASSPSSYADYEQYF. Written as DNA, the CDR3 is TGCGCCAGCAGCCCTTCGAGCTACGCCGACTACGAGCAGTACTTC.

This clone was recorded once. The rearrangement links TRBV15 to TRBJ1-2, with D possibly matching TRBD1 (6 bases). The germline V gene encodes CDR1 LNHNV and CDR2 YYDKDF (reference sequence). Trimming shortened V by 3 bases and J by 0 bases, and 11 bases separated the two germline ends. The length of the CDR3 is 15 residues. The CDR3 nucleotides are TGTGCCACCAGCAGGGAAAGACAGGCTAACTATGGCTACACCTTC. It encodes CATSRERQANYGYTF.